The T cell receptor beta chain under discussion was sequenced for a study of blood T cells in healthy people across ages. With a J-beta primer mix and a sample-barcoded 5' primer, a second PCR ran about 6 to 11 cycles. One entry per CDR3 protein results from TCRdb running MiXCR on the 5' RACE reads. The sample has approximately 730,000 distinct CDR3 sequences, 53% seen once. CDR1 MNHNY and CDR2 SVGAGI come from the germline V gene (reference sequence). The CDR3 spans 12 residues. The V and J ends lost 7 bases and 9 bases respectively, with 16 bases between them. This chain links TRBV6-6 with TRBJ2-7, with D hard to call. What was sequenced was blood. The TCR comes from a man older than 75 in good health. The DNA for the CDR3 is TGTGCCAGCACGACACGCTATGGCGGGCAGTACTTC. It encodes CASTTRYGGQYF.